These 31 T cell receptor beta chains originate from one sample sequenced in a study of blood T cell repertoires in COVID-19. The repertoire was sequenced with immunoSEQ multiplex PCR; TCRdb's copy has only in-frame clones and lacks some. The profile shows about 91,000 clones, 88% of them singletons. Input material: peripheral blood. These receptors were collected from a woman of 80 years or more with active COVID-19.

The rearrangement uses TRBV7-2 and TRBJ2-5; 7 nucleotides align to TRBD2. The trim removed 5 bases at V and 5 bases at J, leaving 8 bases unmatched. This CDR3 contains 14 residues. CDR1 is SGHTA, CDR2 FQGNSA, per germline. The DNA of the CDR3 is TGTGCCAGCAGCCCCCGCGGGAGAGGGGAGACCCAGTACTTC. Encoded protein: CASSPRGRGETQYF.

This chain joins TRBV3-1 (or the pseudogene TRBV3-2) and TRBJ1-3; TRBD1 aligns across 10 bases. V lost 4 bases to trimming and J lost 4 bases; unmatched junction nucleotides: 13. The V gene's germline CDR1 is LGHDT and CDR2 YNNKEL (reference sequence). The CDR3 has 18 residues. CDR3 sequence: CASSPVPGTGVRGNTIYF. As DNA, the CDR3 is TGTGCCAGCAGCCCTGTCCCCGGGACAGGGGTTAGGGGAAACACCATATATTTT.

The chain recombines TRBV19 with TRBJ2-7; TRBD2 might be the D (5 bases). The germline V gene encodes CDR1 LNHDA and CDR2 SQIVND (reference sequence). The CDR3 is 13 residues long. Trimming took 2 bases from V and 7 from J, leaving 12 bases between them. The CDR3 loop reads CASSIIRGREQYF. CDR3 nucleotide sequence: TGTGCCAGTAGTATAATACGGGGTAGGGAGCAGTACTTC.

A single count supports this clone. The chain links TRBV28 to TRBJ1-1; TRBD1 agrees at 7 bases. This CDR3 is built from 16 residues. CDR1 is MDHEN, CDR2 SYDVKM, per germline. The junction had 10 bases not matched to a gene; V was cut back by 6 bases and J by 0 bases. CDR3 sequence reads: CASRRTDRVLNTEAFF. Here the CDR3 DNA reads TGTGCCAGCAGAAGGACCGACAGGGTGCTGAACACTGAAGCTTTCTTT.

The CDR3 nucleotides read TGTGCCAGTAGTCGCGGGGGTCCGGGCTCTGGAAACACCATATATTTT. This sequence encodes CASSRGGPGSGNTIYF. The gene calls are TRBV19 and TRBJ1-3; tentative D call: TRBD1 (5 bases). The germline V and J ends were trimmed by 5 bases and 0 bases, with 14 bases remaining between them. Per germline, CDR1 LNHDA and CDR2 SQIVND (reference sequence). CDR3 length: 16 amino acids.

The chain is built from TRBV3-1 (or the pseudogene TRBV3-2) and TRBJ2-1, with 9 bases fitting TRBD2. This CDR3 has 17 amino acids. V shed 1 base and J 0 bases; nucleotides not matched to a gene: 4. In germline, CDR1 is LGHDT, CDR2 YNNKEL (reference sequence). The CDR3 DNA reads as TGTGCCAGCAGCCAAGGACTAGCGGAAGTCTCCTACAATGAGCAGTTCTTC. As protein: CASSQGLAEVSYNEQFF.

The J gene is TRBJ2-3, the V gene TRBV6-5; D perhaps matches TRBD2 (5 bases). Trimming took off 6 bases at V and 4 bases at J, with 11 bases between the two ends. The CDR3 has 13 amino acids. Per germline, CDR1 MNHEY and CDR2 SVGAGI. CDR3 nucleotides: TGTGCCAGCAGCCCCCCCGGGGCAGATACGCAGTATTTT. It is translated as CASSPPGADTQYF.

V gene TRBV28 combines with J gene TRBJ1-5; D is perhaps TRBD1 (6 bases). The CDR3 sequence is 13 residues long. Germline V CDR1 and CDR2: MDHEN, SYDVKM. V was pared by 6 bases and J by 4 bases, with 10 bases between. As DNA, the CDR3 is TGTGCCAGCAGCCGACAGGAAAATCAGCCCCAGCATTTT. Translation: CASSRQENQPQHF. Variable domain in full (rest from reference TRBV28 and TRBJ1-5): DVKVTQSSRYLVKRTGEKVFLECVQDMDHENMFWYRQDPGLGLRLIYFSYDVKMKEKGDIPEGYSVSREKKERFSLILESASTNQTSMYLCASSRQENQPQHFGDGTRLSIL.

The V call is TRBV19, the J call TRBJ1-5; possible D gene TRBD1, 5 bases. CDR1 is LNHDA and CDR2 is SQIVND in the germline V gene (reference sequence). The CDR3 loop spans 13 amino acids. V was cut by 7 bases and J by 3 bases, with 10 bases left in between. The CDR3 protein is CASTTGLNQPQHF. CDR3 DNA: TGTGCCAGTACAACAGGTCTCAATCAGCCCCAGCATTTT.

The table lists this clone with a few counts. Here the CDR3 reads CASSLDPRGEQYF. CDR3 DNA: TGTGCCAGCAGCTTAGATCCAAGGGGCGAGCAGTACTTC. The chain couples TRBV7-9 to TRBJ2-7; weak D call: TRBD1 (5 bases). The V and J ends lost 1 base and 6 bases respectively, with 10 bases between them. Germline lookup yields CDR1 SEHNR and CDR2 FQNEAQ (reference sequence). CDR3 length: 13 residues.

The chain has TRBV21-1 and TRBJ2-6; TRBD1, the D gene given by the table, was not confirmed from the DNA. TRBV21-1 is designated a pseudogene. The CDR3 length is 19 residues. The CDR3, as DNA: TGTGCCAGCAGCAAACCAACCGGGACAAAGAGCTCTGGGGCCAACGTCCTGACTTTC. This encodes CASSKPTGTKSSGANVLTF.

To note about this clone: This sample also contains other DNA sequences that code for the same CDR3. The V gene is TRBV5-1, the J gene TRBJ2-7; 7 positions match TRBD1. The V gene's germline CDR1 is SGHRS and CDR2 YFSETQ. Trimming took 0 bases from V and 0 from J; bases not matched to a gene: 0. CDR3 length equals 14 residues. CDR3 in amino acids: CASSLGQGSYEQYF. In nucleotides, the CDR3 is TGCGCCAGCAGCTTGGGACAGGGCTCCTACGAGCAGTACTTC.

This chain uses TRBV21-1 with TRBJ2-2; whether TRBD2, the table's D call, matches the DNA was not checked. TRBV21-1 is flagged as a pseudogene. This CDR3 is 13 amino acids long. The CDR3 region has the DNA TGTGCCAGCACTAAGAGGAGGGCCGGGGAGCTGTTTTTT. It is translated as CASTKRRAGELFF.

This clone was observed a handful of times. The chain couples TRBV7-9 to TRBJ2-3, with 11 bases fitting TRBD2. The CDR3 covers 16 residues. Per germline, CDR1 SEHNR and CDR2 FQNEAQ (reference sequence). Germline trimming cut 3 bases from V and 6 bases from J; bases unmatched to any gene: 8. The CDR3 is CASSFGTSGQSDTQYF. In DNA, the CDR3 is TGTGCCAGCAGCTTTGGGACTAGCGGACAAAGTGATACGCAGTATTTT.

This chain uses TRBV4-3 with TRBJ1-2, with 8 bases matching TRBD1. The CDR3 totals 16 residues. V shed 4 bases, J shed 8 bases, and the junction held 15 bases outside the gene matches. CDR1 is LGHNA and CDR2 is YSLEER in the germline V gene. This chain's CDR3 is CASSRREKSDRDGYTF. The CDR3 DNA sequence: TGCGCCAGCAGCCGGCGAGAAAAGTCGGACAGGGACGGCTACACCTTC.

The CDR3 region has the DNA TGTGCCAGTACCCCTGGGAGCTCTGGAAACACCATATATTTT. Its translation: CASTPGSSGNTIYF. The rearrangement uses TRBV19 and TRBJ1-3; no clear D. V was pared by 7 bases and J by 0 bases, with 10 bases between. The CDR3 length is 14 residues. The germline V gene encodes CDR1 LNHDA and CDR2 SQIVND (reference sequence).

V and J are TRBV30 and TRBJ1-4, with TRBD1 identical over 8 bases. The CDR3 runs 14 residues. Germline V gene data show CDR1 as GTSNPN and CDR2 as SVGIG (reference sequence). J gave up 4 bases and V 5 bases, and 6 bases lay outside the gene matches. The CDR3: CAWARTGHNEKLFF. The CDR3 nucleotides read TGTGCCTGGGCCCGGACAGGGCATAATGAAAAACTGTTTTTT.

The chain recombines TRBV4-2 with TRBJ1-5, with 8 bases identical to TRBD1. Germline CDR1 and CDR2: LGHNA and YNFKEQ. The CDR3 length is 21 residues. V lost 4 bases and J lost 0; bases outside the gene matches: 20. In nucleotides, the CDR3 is TGTGCCAGCAGCCCACCCGGGGACAGGTCCCCACACCCACATAGCAATCAGCCCCAGCATTTT. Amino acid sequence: CASSPPGDRSPHPHSNQPQHF.

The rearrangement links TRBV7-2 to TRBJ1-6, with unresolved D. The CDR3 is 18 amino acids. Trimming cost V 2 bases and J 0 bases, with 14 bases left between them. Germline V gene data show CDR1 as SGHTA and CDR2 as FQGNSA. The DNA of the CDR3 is TGTGCCAGCAGCTTACTTCCCCTAAAGAGCTCCTATAATTCACCCCTCCACTTT. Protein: CASSLLPLKSSYNSPLHF.

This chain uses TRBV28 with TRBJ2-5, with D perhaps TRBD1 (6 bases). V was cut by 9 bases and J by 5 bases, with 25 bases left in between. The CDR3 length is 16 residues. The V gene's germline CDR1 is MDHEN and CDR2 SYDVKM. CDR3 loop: CASNTKWSGGGETQYF. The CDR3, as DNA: TGTGCCAGTAATACTAAATGGTCTGGGGGCGGGGAGACCCAGTACTTC.

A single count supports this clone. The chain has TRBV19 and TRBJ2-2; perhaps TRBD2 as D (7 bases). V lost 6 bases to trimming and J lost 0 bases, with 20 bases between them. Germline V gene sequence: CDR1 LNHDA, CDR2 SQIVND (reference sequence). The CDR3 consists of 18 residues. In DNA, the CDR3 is TGTGCCAGTAGATATTCCCCGGGGGGCGGAGCGAACACCGGGGAGCTGTTTTTT. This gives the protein CASRYSPGGGANTGELFF.

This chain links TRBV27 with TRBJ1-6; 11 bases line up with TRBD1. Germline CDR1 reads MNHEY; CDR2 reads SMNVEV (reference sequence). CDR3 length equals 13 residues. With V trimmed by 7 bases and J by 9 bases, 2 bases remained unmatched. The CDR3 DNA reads TGTGCCAGCACGGACAGGGGGCTTTCACCCCTCCACTTT. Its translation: CASTDRGLSPLHF.

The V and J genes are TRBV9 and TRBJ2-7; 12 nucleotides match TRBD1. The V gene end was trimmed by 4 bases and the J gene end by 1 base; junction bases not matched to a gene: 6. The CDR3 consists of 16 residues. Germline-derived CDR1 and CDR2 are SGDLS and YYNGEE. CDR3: CASSQGTGGASYEQYF. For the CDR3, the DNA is TGTGCCAGCAGCCAAGGGACAGGGGGCGCTTCCTACGAGCAGTACTTC.

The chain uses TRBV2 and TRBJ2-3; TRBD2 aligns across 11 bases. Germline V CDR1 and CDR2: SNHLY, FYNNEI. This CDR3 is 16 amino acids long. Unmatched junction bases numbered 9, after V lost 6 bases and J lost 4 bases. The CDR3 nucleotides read TGTGCCAGCAGGGAAACTAGCGGGAGTCCCGCAGATACGCAGTATTTT. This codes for CASRETSGSPADTQYF.

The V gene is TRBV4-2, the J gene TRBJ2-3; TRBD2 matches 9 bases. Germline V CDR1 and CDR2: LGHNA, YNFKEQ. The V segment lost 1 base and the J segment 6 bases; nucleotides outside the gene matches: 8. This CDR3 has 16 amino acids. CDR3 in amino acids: CASSQAPGTSLDTQYF. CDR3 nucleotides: TGTGCCAGCAGCCAAGCCCCCGGGACTAGCCTTGATACGCAGTATTTT.

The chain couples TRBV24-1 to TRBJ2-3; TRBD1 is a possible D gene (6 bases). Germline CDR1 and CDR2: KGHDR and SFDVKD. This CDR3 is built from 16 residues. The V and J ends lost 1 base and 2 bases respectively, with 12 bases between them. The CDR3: CATSDLGRGDTDTQYF. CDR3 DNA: TGTGCCACCAGTGATTTAGGCAGGGGAGACACAGATACGCAGTATTTT.

In DNA, the CDR3 is TGTGCAAGTCGCTTAGACTCGCGGAGCTCCTACAATGAGCAGTTCTTC. It specifies CASRLDSRSSYNEQFF. The rearrangement uses TRBV12-2 and TRBJ2-1; the DNA was not used to check the table's D call, TRBD2. TRBV12-2 has pseudogene status. The CDR3 covers 16 residues.

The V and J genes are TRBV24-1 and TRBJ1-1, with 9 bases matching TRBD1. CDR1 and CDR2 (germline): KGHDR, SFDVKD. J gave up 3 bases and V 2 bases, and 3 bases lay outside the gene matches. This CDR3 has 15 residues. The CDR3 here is CATSDSRDRDTEAFF. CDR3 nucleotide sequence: TGTGCCACCAGTGATTCCCGGGACAGGGACACTGAAGCTTTCTTT.

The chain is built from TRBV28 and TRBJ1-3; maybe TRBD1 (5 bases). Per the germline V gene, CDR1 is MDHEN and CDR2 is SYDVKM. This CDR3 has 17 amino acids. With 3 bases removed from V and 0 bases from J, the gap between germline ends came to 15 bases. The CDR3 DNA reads TGTGCCAGCAGTTTGGGGCGGAGGGCAGACTCTGGAAACACCATATATTTT. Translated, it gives CASSLGRRADSGNTIYF.

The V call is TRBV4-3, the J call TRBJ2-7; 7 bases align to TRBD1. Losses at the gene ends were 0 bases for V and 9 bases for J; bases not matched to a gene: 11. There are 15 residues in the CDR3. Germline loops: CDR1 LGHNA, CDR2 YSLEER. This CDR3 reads CASSQDRGQVRPQYF. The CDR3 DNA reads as TGCGCCAGCAGCCAAGATCGCGGACAGGTGAGGCCGCAGTACTTC.

The CDR3 DNA reads TGTGCCAGCAGTGACTCCCGGTCGAATGAGCAGTTCTTC. Residues: CASSDSRSNEQFF. The chain carries TRBV2 and TRBJ2-1, with no clear D. Germline CDR1 reads SNHLY; CDR2 reads FYNNEI. With 3 bases removed from V and 7 bases from J, the gap between germline ends came to 10 bases. CDR3 size: 13 residues.